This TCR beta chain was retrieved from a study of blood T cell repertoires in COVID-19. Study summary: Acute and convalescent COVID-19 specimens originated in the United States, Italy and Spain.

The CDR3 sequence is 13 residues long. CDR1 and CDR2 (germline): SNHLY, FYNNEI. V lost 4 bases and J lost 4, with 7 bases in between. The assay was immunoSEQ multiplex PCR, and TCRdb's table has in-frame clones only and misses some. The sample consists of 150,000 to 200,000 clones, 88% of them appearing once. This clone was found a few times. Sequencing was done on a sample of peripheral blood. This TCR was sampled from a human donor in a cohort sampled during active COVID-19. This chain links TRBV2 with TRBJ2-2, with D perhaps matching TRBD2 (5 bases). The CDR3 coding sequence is TGTGCCAGCAGTGTAGCGAGCACCGGGGAGCTGTTTTTT. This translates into CASSVASTGELFF.